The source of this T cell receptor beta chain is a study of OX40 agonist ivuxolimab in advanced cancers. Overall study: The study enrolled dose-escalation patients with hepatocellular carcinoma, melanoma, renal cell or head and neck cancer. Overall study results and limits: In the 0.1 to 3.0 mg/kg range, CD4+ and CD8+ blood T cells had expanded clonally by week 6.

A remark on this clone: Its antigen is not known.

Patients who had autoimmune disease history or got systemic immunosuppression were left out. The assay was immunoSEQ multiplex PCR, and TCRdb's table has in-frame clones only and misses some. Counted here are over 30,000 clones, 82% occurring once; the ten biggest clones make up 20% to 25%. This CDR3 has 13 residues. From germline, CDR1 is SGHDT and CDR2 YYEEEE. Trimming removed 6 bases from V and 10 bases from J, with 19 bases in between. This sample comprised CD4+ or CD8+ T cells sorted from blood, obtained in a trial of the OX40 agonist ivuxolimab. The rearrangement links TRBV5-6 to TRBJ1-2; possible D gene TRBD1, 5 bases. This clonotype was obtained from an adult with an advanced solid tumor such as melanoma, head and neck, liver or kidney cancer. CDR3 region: CASTPPGRTHYTF. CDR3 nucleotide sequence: TGTGCCAGCACCCCGCCGGGACGGACCCACTACACCTTC. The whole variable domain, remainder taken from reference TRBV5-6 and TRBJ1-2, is DAGVTQSPTHLIKTRGQQVTLRCSPKSGHDTVSWYQQALGQGPQFIFQYYEEEERQRGNFPDRFSGHQFPNYSSELNVNALLLGDSALYLCASTPPGRTHYTFGSGTRLTVV.